The sample holds many counts of the clone carrying this T cell receptor beta chain. The CDR3 covers 15 residues. V gave up 0 bases and J gave up 6 bases, with 12 bases separating them. Germline V gene sequence: CDR1 DFQATT, CDR2 SNEGSKA (reference sequence). cDNA was made by 5'RACE with 10-nucleotide random UMIs. Every sequencing run generated over 190 million TCR-beta sequences from 15-18 subjects. TCRdb processed the 5' RACE reads anew with MiXCR; each CDR3 protein has one entry. Here the sample spans tens of thousands of distinct CDR3 sequences, 10% to 15% being singletons. The sample originates from a study of neurological immune-mediated disorders. The sample's time point: longitudinal time-point 2.

The specimen was PBMCs. The receptor's source is a woman aged 40 to 50 in good health. This chain uses TRBV20-1 with TRBJ1-6; D not resolved. In DNA, the CDR3 is TGCAGTGCTAGAGATCGGACCAAGCTTAATTCACCCCTCCACTTT. This translates into CSARDRTKLNSPLHF.